The present entry profiles one T cell receptor beta chain with its context. These data come from a study of OX40 agonist ivuxolimab in advanced cancers. The protocol was immunoSEQ multiplex PCR, while the TCRdb copy is restricted to in-frame clones and leaves out a portion. The sample holds roughly 81,000 clones, around 89% seen once. CDR1 and CDR2 from the germline V gene are MNHNS and SASEGT. This CDR3 has 14 residues. The germline V and J ends were trimmed by 6 bases and 0 bases, with 12 bases remaining between them. Specimen: CD4+ or CD8+ T cells sorted from blood, collected in a trial of the OX40 agonist ivuxolimab. V is TRBV6-1 and J is TRBJ2-7; D not certain. The clonotype was recovered from an adult with an advanced solid tumor such as melanoma, head and neck, liver or kidney cancer. CDR3 residues: CASRSQGSSYEQYF. CDR3 bases: TGTGCCAGCAGGTCCCAAGGAAGCTCCTACGAGCAGTACTTC.